This TCR beta chain is drawn from a study of OX40 agonist ivuxolimab in advanced cancers. Germline lookup yields CDR1 LGHNA and CDR2 YNFKEQ. The CDR3 spans 10 amino acids, including both terminal residues. This clone was counted a few times. Without the conserved terminal phenylalanine or tryptophan, this CDR3 likely stems from a read error. The DNA is left out, because the CDR3 cannot be placed on it with certainty; the CDR3 is given as TCRdb lists it. Profiling relied on immunoSEQ multiplex PCR, and the TCRdb table lists in-frame clones only, not all of them. The table has around 40,000 clones, approximately 83% seen once.

Here the sequenced sample was CD4+ or CD8+ T cells sorted from blood, taken in a trial of the OX40 agonist ivuxolimab. The TCR was taken from an adult with an advanced solid tumor such as melanoma, head and neck, liver or kidney cancer. The chain combines TRBV4-2 with TRBJ1-2; the D call TRBD1 from the table was never checked on the DNA. This CDR3 is CASSLPGTAG.